These T cell receptor beta chains were read from a single sample in a study of cytomegalovirus exposure and HLA in healthy donors. Generated by immunoSEQ multiplex PCR, the TCRdb table keeps only in-frame clones and is missing some. The sample gives 100,000 to 120,000 clones, around 82% of which show up once; approximately 3% is in the top ten. Sequenced input: PBMCs. These TCRs come from a young woman in good health and CMV-seronegative. Each CDR3 is given with its conserved first and last residue. The order of the fields is V gene, J gene, D gene, CDR3 protein, CDR3 DNA. A D gene is named only where the DNA matches it firmly.

v_call: TRBV29-1; j_call: TRBJ1-1; d_call: TRBD1; cdr3_aa: CSVTGTGLRAEAFF; cdr3_nt: TGCAGCGTTACCGGGACAGGGTTGAGAGCTGAAGCTTTCTTT
v_call: TRBV18; j_call: TRBJ1-2; d_call: NA; cdr3_aa: CASSPPFGSDDYGYTF; cdr3_nt: TGTGCCAGCTCACCACCGTTCGGGTCAGACGATTATGGCTACACCTTC